Given below is one T cell receptor (beta chain) in context. The antigen is undetermined. These data are taken from a study of radiation and T cells in renal cell carcinoma. Overall study: Nephrectomy followed 15 Gy stereotactic body radiation by 4 weeks.

General study results and limits: Without pretreatment biopsies, baseline tumor clonotype presence was undetermined.

Measured with immunoSEQ multiplex PCR; TCRdb has only the in-frame clones, and not every one. This sample yields 70,000 to 100,000 clones, of which approximately 86% are seen a single time; approximately 22% belongs to the top ten. Time point denoted: blood 2 weeks post-SBRT. The treatment here: 15 Gy SBRT to primary tumor, nephrectomy 4 weeks later. After SBRT, blood was collected at 2 and 4 weeks, plus baseline. This renal cell carcinoma was of the clear cell type. This CDR3 has 15 amino acids. Trimming cost V 0 bases and J 1 base; bases outside gene matches: 4. Germline values: CDR1 GTSNPN, CDR2 SVGIG (reference sequence).

V and J are TRBV30 and TRBJ2-5, with TRBD2 matching over 8 bases. The sequence was obtained from a woman in her forties or fifties with renal cell carcinoma. The sequencing here drew on blood, taken from a patient whose treatment included radiotherapy and nephrectomy. The CDR3 here is CAWSVSGGAQETQYF. CDR3 DNA sequence: TGTGCCTGGAGTGTATCGGGGGGGGCCCAAGAGACCCAGTACTTC.